The clone carrying this TCR beta chain was seen only once. Antigen: not known. The data originate from a study of cytomegalovirus exposure and HLA in healthy donors. The study, taken as a whole, reports: Donors belonging to an Asian-associated ancestry cluster reportedly showed fewer N-insertions in productive TCRs than the roughly 680-donor mean, according to what a later analysis found. Several top significant clusters appeared, in a later analysis, to be linked to common viral pathogens.

Use of 60 Vbeta and 13 Jbeta primers characterized the PCR. Per the authors' pipeline: About 10 million shared chains were among around 80 million unique TCR beta chains counted in a later analysis. Here immunoSEQ multiplex PCR was the method, and the copy in TCRdb shows in-frame clones only, minus some. The V and J calls and clone size are taken from that table; D and trimming were inferred from the DNA. Among over 150,000 clones listed, over 65% were seen once. CDR3 length: 16 residues. Trimming cost V 1 base and J 2 bases; bases outside gene matches: 7. Germline values: CDR1 MGHRA, CDR2 YSYEKL. Specimen: PBMCs. The genes are TRBV4-1 and TRBJ1-1, with TRBD1 matching over 7 bases. The TCR originated in a boy younger than 10 in good health and CMV-seronegative. CDR3 amino acids: CASSQAAGTVNTEAFF. The CDR3 DNA follows: TGCGCCAGCAGCCAAGCTGCCGGGACAGTAAACACTGAAGCTTTCTTT.